A selection of T cell receptor beta chains follows, all from one sample in a study of T-cell reconstitution after alpha-beta-depleted transplantation in children. TCRdb fed the PCR reads into MiXCR, producing one record per CDR3 protein. The repertoire includes over 300,000 distinct CDR3 sequences, approximately 10% of them detected once, and around 2.5% sits in the top ten. This material consisted of PBMCs from the stem cell graft donor, taken from the stem cell graft. The origin of the receptors is a human donor who donated a stem cell graft to a child with acute lymphoblastic leukemia. Both conserved end residues are part of each CDR3. D genes are given only for firm matches. Expanded clones get a size class; other rows say once, few or many, or leave the size out.

j_call | v_call | clone_size | d_call | cdr3_nt | cdr3_aa
TRBJ1-1 | TRBV5-1 | few | . | TGCGCCAGCGCGGGAGGCGACACTGAAGCTTTCTTT | CASAGGDTEAFF
TRBJ2-4 | TRBV5-1 | few | . | TGCGCCAGCAGCTCCTTACAGGGCGGCAGCAACATTCAGTACTTC | CASSSLQGGSNIQYF
TRBJ2-7 | TRBV12-3/TRBV12-4 | few | . | TGTGCCAGCAGTTTATCTGGGGGTCTCAACGAGCAGTACTTC | CASSLSGGLNEQYF
TRBJ2-7 | TRBV7-2 | . | . | TGTGCCAGCAGCTTGAGTCAGGGGGGCTACGAGCAGTACTTC | CASSLSQGGYEQYF
TRBJ1-2 | TRBV7-4 | few | . | TGTGCCAGCAGCTTGCCTTGTCGGAACTATGGCTACACCTTC | CASSLPCRNYGYTF
TRBJ2-1 | TRBV18 | few | TRBD2 | TGTGCCAGCTCACCACCTTTTAGCGGGACTTCTTACAATGAGCAGTTCTTC | CASSPPFSGTSYNEQFF
TRBJ2-5 | TRBV5-1 | few | . | TGCGCCAGCAGCGAGGGACCGGGAGACCAAGAGACCCAGTACTTC | CASSEGPGDQETQYF
TRBJ2-2 | TRBV27 | few | . | TGTGCCAGCAGTTTATTTTTCCGGTCTTGGGACACAGAGAACACCGGGGAGCTGTTTTTT | CASSLFFRSWDTENTGELFF
TRBJ2-1 | TRBV20-1 | many | TRBD2 | TGCAGTGCCCTGACACCGGGGGGCGGGAGGGGTGAGCAGTTCTTC | CSALTPGGGRGEQFF
TRBJ2-5 | TRBV27 | few | . | TGTGCCAGCAGTAGAAAGGTAGAAGAGACCCAGTACTTC | CASSRKVEETQYF
TRBJ1-2 | TRBV7-9 | few | . | TGTGCCAGCAGCTCGGCTCGTGGCTACACCTTC | CASSSARGYTF
TRBJ2-1 | TRBV11-1 | few | TRBD2 | TGTGCCAGCAGCAACGAGGGACTAGCGGGGGGTAGCTCCTACAATGAGCAGTTCTTC | CASSNEGLAGGSSYNEQFF
TRBJ1-2 | TRBV10-3 | few | . | TGTGCCATCAGTGAGGGGTCCGGTGGCTACACCTTC | CAISEGSGGYTF
TRBJ2-1 | TRBV25-1 | many | TRBD2 | TGTGCCAGCAGGGCGGGAGGAGCTTACAATGAGCAGTTCTTC | CASRAGGAYNEQFF
TRBJ2-7 | TRBV6-1 | few | TRBD2 | TGTGCCAGCAGCCTTAGCGGGAGTAGTGGGGTATACGAGCAGTACTTC | CASSLSGSSGVYEQYF
TRBJ2-1 | TRBV4-2 | few | . | TGTGCCAGCAGCCCCCCCGTAGGACTCGCGGACAATGAGCAGTTCTTC | CASSPPVGLADNEQFF
TRBJ1-2 | TRBV5-1 | . | TRBD1 | TGCGCCAGCAGCTCGACAGGGATCCGAGGCTACACCTTC | CASSSTGIRGYTF
TRBJ1-5 | TRBV12-3/TRBV12-4 | . | TRBD1 | TGTGCCAGCAGTTTTTCGGACAGGGGCAATCAGCCCCAGCATTTT | CASSFSDRGNQPQHF
TRBJ2-1 | TRBV20-1 | . | TRBD2 | TGCAGTGCTAGAGATCCCGGACTAGCGGGCCACAATGAGCAGTTCTTC | CSARDPGLAGHNEQFF
TRBJ2-1 | TRBV20-1 | few | . | TGCAGTGCTATCTTTGCTAGCGCCGGCTCCTACAATGAGCAGTTCTTC | CSAIFASAGSYNEQFF
TRBJ1-1 | TRBV28 | . | . | TGTGCCAGCAGTTTAACATTGGACACTGAAGCTTTCTTT | CASSLTLDTEAFF
TRBJ2-3 | TRBV4-2 | many | TRBD2 | TGTGCCAGCAGCCAAGATATACAAGCGGGAGGAGGAGATACGCAGTATTTT | CASSQDIQAGGGDTQYF
TRBJ2-7 | TRBV7-2 | many | . | TGTGCCAGCAGCTTTCGGCGGGGCGACGAGCAGTACTTC | CASSFRRGDEQYF
TRBJ2-1 | TRBV4-1 | . | TRBD2 | TGCGCCAGCAGCCAAGATTGGGAGCGGGGGGAGCAGTTCTTC | CASSQDWERGEQFF
TRBJ2-5 | TRBV28 | few | TRBD1 | TGTGCCAGCAGTTTAGGGGACAGGAATTACCAAGAGACCCAGTACTTC | CASSLGDRNYQETQYF
TRBJ2-1 | TRBV6-2/TRBV6-3 | many | TRBD2 | TGTGCCAGCAGTTCTAGTATAGCGGGAGATTCCAGGGAGCAGTTCTTC | CASSSSIAGDSREQFF
TRBJ2-1 | TRBV11-2 | many | . | TGTGCCAGCAGCTTAGACAGCAAGGGGTGGAGGTTACGCGATGAGCAGTTCTTC | CASSLDSKGWRLRDEQFF
TRBJ1-2 | TRBV5-1 | few | TRBD1 | TGCGCCAGCAGCTTGGGCCAAGGACAGGGAACCTTCTATGGCTACACCTTC | CASSLGQGQGTFYGYTF
TRBJ2-7 | TRBV6-2/TRBV6-3 | many | . | TGTGCCAGCAGTTACCCGTTGGGGGAACTCTCCTACGAGCAGTACTTC | CASSYPLGELSYEQYF
TRBJ2-7 | TRBV28 | few | TRBD1 | TGTGCCAGCACCCGACAGGGATCCTCCTACGAGCAGTACTTC | CASTRQGSSYEQYF
TRBJ2-7 | TRBV29-1 | many | . | TGCAGCGTCGTAGGGGGGACCCTAGGAGAGGAGCAGTACTTC | CSVVGGTLGEEQYF
TRBJ2-5 | TRBV4-3 | many | TRBD1 | TGCGCCAGCAGCCAAGGACGGACAGGAGGAATAGAGACCCAGTACTTC | CASSQGRTGGIETQYF
TRBJ2-2 | TRBV5-1 | few | . | TGCGCCAGCAGCTTGGACCGGGGAGGGGAGCTGTTTTTT | CASSLDRGGELFF
TRBJ2-3 | TRBV7-2 | few | . | TGTGCCAGCAGCTTATTGGATGGCACAGATACGCAGTATTTT | CASSLLDGTDTQYF
TRBJ1-2 | TRBV4-3 | . | . | TGCGCCAGCAGCCAAGAAGGGACACCCGTCTATGGCTACACCTTC | CASSQEGTPVYGYTF
TRBJ2-3 | TRBV4-3 | . | . | TGCGCCAGCAGCGAAGGGGGCGGGGTGCGTAGCACAGATACGCAGTATTTT | CASSEGGGVRSTDTQYF
TRBJ2-1 | TRBV20-1 | few | TRBD2 | TGCAGTGCTACTAGCGGGTCCTACAATGAGCAGTTCTTC | CSATSGSYNEQFF
TRBJ2-1 | TRBV6-2/TRBV6-3 | . | TRBD1 | TGTGCCAGCATCTCCGGGACAGGGGCTGTTGAGCAGTTCTTC | CASISGTGAVEQFF
TRBJ2-7 | TRBV20-1 | . | TRBD1 | TGCAGTGCTGCCGGGACAGGGGATTCCTACGAGCAGTACTTC | CSAAGTGDSYEQYF
TRBJ2-1 | TRBV18 | many | TRBD1 | TGTGCCAGCTCCCCTAAGGGACAGGGGGTTTACAATGAGCAGTTCTTC | CASSPKGQGVYNEQFF
TRBJ2-5 | TRBV4-1 | . | . | TGCGCCAGCAGCCAAGATTCGATAGAGACCCAGTACTTC | CASSQDSIETQYF
TRBJ2-7 | TRBV27 | . | . | TGTGCCAGCACGAAAATAGGGCAGTACGAGCAGTACTTC | CASTKIGQYEQYF
TRBJ1-5 | TRBV28 | few | . | TGTGCCAGCAGTCCCATCGCACAGCCGAATCAGCCCCAGCATTTT | CASSPIAQPNQPQHF
TRBJ2-3 | TRBV4-1 | . | . | TGCGCCAGCAGCCACCTACAGGTTACTAGCACAGATACGCAGTATTTT | CASSHLQVTSTDTQYF
TRBJ2-1 | TRBV6-2/TRBV6-3 | . | . | TGTGCCAGCACCGCGGGACCCCCGGCGGACAATGAGCAGTTCTTC | CASTAGPPADNEQFF
TRBJ2-7 | TRBV20-1 | few | . | TGCAGTGCTAGAGATACAGGGACCTCCTACGAGCAGTACTTC | CSARDTGTSYEQYF
TRBJ2-1 | TRBV5-6 | few | . | TGTGCCAGCAGCACGGGAGCTTACAATGAGCAGTTCTTC | CASSTGAYNEQFF
TRBJ2-1 | TRBV2 | many | TRBD2 | TGTGCCAGCAGTTCAGGACTAGGAACGTGGTTCTTC | CASSSGLGTWFF
TRBJ2-7 | TRBV5-1 | . | . | TGCGCCAGCAGTTTCCCGGGATCCCTAGAGCAGTACTTC | CASSFPGSLEQYF
TRBJ2-7 | TRBV7-9 | many | . | TGTGCCAGCAGCACTGGGTCCCTGGCCTCGGACGAGCAGTACTTC | CASSTGSLASDEQYF
TRBJ2-5 | TRBV27 | . | TRBD1 | TGTGCCAGCAGTTTGTGGGGACAGCAAGAGACCCAGTACTTC | CASSLWGQQETQYF